This TCR beta chain emerged from a study of blood T cell repertoires in COVID-19. Overall study context: Collection of acute and convalescent COVID-19 samples took place in the United States, Italy and Spain. The analysed material was cDNA or gDNA that came from T cells, B-cell-depleted T cells, or PBMCs.

Original analysis: The authors estimated nucleated cell counts from reference gene primer amplification. Generated by immunoSEQ multiplex PCR, the TCRdb table keeps only in-frame clones and is missing some. V, J and clone size are taken as reported in that table, and D and trimming were inferred from the DNA itself. The sample shows fewer than 200,000 clones, approximately 84% of them seen only once. V was pared by 4 bases and J by 9 bases, with 13 bases between. CDR3 length equals 13 residues. Looked up from germline, CDR1 is MGHRA and CDR2 is YSYEKL. The sample was peripheral blood. This sequence joins TRBV4-1 and TRBJ1-5; possibly TRBD1 for D (6 bases). This sequence was found in a man between 65 and 80 years old with active or convalescent COVID-19. CDR3 protein: CASSPGQSPPQHF. The CDR3 nucleotides are TGCGCCAGCAGCCCCGGACAGTCCCCGCCCCAGCATTTT.